The clone carrying this T cell receptor beta chain has more than one count but fewer than ten. Recruits, aged roughly 18 to 100 years, lived in 24 US areas. Clinical history as reported by participants underpinned cohort assignment. The record originates from a study of blood T cell repertoires in COVID-19. CDR3 size: 14 residues. In germline, CDR1 is KGHDR, CDR2 SFDVKD. The V and J ends lost 4 bases and 8 bases respectively, with 16 bases between them. Assay: immunoSEQ multiplex PCR; the TCRdb copy retains only in-frame clones and omits some. The sample shows fewer than 450,000 clones, 90% of them seen only once.

The rearrangement uses TRBV24-1 and TRBJ1-2; possible D gene TRBD1, 5 bases. This TCR came from a man between 18 and 29 years old who had recovered from COVID-19. Sample: PBMCs or T cells enriched from blood (not recorded which). This CDR3 is CATSDREGRRGYTF. For the CDR3, the DNA is TGTGCCACCAGTGACAGGGAAGGTCGTCGCGGCTACACCTTC.